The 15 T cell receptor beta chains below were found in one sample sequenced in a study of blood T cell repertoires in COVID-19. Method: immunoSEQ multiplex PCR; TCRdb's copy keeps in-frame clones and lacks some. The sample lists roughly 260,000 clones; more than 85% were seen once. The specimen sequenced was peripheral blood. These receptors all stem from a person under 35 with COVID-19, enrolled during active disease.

The CDR3 sequence: CATSRETSTKTQYF. The CDR3 bases are TGTGCCACCAGCAGGGAGACTAGCACGAAGACCCAGTACTTC. The genes are TRBV15 and TRBJ2-5; 7 bases are shared with TRBD2. Germline CDR1 reads LNHNV; CDR2 reads YYDKDF (reference sequence). The V and J ends lost 3 bases and 6 bases, in that order; junction bases with no gene match: 7. The length of the CDR3 is 14 residues.

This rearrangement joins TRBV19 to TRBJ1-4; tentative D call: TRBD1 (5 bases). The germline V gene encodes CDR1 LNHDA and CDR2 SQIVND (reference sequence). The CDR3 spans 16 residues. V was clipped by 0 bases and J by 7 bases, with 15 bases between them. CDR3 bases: TGTGCCAGTAGTATAGATCGAGGCAGGGCGGCTGAAAAACTGTTTTTT. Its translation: CASSIDRGRAAEKLFF.

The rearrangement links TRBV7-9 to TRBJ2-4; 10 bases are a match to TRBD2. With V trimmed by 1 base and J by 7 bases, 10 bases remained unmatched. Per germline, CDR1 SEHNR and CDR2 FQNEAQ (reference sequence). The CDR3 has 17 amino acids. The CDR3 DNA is TGTGCCAGCAGCTTAGATCAAGGTAGCGGGAGGTGGAACATTCAGTACTTC. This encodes CASSLDQGSGRWNIQYF.

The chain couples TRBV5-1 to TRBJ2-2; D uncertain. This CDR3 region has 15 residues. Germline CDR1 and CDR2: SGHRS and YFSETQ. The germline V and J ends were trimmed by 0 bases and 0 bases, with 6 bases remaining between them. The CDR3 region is CASSLVRANTGELFF. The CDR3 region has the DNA TGCGCCAGCAGCTTGGTGAGAGCGAACACCGGGGAGCTGTTTTTT.

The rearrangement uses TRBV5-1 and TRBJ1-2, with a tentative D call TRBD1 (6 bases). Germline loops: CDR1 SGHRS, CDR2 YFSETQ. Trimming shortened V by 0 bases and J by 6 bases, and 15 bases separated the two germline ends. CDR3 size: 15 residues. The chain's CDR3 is CASSLGGPQGNGYTF. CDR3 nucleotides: TGCGCCAGCAGCTTGGGAGGCCCGCAGGGGAATGGCTACACCTTC. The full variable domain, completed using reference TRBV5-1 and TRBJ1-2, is KAGVTQTPRYLIKTRGQQVTLSCSPISGHRSVSWYQQTPGQGLQFLFEYFSETQRNKGNFPGRFSGRQFSNSRSEMNVSTLELGDSALYLCASSLGGPQGNGYTFGSGTRLTVV.

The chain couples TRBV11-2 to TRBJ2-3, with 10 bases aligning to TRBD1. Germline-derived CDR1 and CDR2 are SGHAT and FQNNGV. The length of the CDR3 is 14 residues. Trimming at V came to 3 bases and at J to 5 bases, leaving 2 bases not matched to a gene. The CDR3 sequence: CASSFGTGVDTQYF. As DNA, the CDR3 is TGTGCCAGCAGCTTTGGGACAGGGGTAGATACGCAGTATTTT.

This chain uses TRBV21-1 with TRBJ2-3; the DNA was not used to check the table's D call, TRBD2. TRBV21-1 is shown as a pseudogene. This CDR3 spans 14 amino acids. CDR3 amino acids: CASSREGGADTQYF. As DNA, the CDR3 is TGTGCCAGCAGCAGGGAGGGGGGGGCAGATACGCAGTATTTT.

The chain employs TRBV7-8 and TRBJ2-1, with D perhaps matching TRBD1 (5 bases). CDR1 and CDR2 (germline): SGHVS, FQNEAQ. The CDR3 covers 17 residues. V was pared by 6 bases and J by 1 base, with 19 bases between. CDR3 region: CASSLEPGSVSYNEQFF. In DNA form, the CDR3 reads TGTGCCAGCAGTCTAGAACCAGGGTCAGTGTCCTACAATGAGCAGTTCTTC.

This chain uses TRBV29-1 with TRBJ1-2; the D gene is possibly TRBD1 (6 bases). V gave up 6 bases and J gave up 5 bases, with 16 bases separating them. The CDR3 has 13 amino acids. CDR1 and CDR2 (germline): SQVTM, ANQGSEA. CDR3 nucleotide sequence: TGCAGCGTACCTACAGGGTTAGGGTATGGCTACACCTTC. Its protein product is CSVPTGLGYGYTF.

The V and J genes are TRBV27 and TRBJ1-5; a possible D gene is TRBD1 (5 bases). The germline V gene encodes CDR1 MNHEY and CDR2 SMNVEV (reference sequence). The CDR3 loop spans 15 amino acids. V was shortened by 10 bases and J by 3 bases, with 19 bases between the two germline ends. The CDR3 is CATGARVSNNQPQHF. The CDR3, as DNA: TGTGCCACCGGAGCCAGGGTATCGAACAATCAGCCCCAGCATTTT.

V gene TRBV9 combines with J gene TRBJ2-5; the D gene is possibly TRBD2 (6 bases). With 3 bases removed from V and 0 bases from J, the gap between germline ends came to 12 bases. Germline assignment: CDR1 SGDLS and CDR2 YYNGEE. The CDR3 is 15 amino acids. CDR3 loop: CASSDGGADQETQYF. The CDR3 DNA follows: TGTGCCAGCAGCGATGGAGGGGCCGACCAAGAGACCCAGTACTTC.

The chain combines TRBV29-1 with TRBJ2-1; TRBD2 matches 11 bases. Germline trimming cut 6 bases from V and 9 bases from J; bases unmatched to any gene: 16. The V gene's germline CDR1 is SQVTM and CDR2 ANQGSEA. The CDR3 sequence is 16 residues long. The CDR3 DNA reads TGCAGCGTCCCGGGGCCCACTAGCGGGAGTAGGGGTGAGCAGTTCTTC. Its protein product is CSVPGPTSGSRGEQFF.

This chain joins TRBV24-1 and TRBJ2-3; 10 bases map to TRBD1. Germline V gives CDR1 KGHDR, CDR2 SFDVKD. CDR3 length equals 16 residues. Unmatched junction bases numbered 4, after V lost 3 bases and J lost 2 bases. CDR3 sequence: CATSDRGQGPTDTQYF. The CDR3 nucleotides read TGTGCCACCAGTGATAGGGGACAGGGGCCCACAGATACGCAGTATTTT.

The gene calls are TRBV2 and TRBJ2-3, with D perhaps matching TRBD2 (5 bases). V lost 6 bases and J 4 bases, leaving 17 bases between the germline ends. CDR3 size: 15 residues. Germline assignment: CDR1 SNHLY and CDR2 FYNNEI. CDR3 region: CASSPTLSGADTQYF. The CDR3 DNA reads TGTGCCAGCAGCCCCACTTTATCCGGGGCAGATACGCAGTATTTT.

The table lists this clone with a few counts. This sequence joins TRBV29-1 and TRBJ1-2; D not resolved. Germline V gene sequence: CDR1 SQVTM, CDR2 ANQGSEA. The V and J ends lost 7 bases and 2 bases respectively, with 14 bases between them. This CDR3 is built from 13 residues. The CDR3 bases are TGCAGCGCCTCTTACGGGGTAAACTATGGCTACACCTTC. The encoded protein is CSASYGVNYGYTF.